This T cell receptor beta chain was found in a study of blood T cell repertoires in COVID-19. Data came from immunoSEQ multiplex PCR; TCRdb stores just in-frame clones and leaves some out. The table lists about 120,000 clones, 81% of them singletons. This CDR3 spans 14 amino acids. CDR1 MNHEY and CDR2 SVGAGI come from the germline V gene. The V gene lost 0 bases and the J gene lost 7 bases, with 13 bases spanning the gap. This receptor was identified in a woman aged 45-65 years with acute or convalescent COVID-19. The sample taken for sequencing was peripheral blood. This sequence joins TRBV6-5 and TRBJ2-7; tentatively, D is TRBD2 (5 bases). CDR3 sequence: CASSYSEDEGEQYF. The DNA for the CDR3 is TGTGCCAGCAGTTACTCAGAGGACGAGGGAGAGCAGTACTTC.